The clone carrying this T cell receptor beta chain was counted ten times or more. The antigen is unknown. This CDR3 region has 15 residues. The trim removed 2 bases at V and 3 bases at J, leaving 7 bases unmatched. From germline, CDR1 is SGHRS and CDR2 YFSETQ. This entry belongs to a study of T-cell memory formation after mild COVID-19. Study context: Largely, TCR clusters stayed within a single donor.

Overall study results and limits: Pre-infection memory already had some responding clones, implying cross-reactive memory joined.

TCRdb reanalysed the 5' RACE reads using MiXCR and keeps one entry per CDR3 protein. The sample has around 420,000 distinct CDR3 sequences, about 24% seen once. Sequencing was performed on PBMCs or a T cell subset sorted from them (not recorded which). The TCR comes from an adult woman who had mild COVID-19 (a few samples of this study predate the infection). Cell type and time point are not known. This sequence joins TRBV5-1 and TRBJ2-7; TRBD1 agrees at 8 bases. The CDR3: CASSFSRGQSYEQYF. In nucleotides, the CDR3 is TGCGCCAGCAGCTTTAGCAGGGGGCAAAGCTACGAGCAGTACTTC.